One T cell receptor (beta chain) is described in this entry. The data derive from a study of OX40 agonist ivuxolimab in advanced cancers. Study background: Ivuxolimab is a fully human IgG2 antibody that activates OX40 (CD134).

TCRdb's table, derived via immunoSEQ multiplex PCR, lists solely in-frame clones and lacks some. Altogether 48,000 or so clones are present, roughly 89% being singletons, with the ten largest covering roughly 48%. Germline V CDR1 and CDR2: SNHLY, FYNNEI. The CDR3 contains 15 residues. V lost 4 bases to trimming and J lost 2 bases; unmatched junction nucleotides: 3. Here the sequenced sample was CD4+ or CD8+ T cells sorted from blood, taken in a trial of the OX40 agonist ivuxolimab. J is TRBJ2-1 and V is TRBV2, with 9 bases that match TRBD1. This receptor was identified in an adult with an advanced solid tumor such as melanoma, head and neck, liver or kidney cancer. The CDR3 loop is CASSARTGAYNEQFF. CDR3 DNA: TGTGCCAGCAGTGCCCGGACAGGGGCCTACAATGAGCAGTTCTTC.